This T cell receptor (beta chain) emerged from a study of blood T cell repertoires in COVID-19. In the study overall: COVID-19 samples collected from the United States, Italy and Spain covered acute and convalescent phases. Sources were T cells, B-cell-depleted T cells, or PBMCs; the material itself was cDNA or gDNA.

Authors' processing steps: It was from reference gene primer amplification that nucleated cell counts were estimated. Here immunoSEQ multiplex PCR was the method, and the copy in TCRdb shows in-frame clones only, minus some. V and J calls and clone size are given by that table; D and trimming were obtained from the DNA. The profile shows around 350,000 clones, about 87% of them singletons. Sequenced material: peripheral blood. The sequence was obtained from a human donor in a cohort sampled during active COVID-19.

The CDR3 DNA reads TGTGCCAGCAGAAGGAGCGGGGGGGCCGGCGAGCAGTACTTC. The encoded protein is CASRRSGGAGEQYF. The chain combines TRBV6-5 with TRBJ2-7, with TRBD2 matching 10 bases. The CDR3 is 14 amino acids. The V gene's germline CDR1 is MNHEY and CDR2 SVGAGI. Losses at the gene ends were 6 bases for V and 6 bases for J; bases not matched to a gene: 8.